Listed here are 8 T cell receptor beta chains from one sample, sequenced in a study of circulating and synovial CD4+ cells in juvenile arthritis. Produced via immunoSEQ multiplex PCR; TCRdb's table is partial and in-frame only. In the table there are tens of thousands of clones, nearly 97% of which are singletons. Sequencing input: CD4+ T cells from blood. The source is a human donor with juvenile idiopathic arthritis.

CDR3 nucleotide sequence: TGTGCCAGCAGCCCGACAGTATCGTACCAAGAGACCCAGTACTTC. Amino acid sequence: CASSPTVSYQETQYF. The V and J genes are TRBV25-1 and TRBJ2-5; a weak D match, TRBD1 (5 bases). V shed 6 bases and J shed 0 bases, with 14 bases lying between them. Germline V CDR1 and CDR2: MGHDK, SYGVNS. The CDR3 is made up of 15 amino acids.

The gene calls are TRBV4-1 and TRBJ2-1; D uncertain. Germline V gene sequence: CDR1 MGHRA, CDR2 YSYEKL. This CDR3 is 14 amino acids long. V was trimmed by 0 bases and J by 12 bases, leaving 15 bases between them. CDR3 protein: CASSQERSSRRQFF. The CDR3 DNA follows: TGCGCCAGCAGCCAAGAGCGCTCTAGTCGAAGGCAGTTCTTC.

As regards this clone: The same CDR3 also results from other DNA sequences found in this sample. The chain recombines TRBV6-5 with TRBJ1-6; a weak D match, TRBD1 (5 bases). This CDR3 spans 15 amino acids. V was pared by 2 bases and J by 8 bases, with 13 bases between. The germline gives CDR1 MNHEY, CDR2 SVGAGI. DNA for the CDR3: TGTGCCAGCAGTTACCGGGCAATAGGGGATTCACCCCTCCACTTT. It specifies CASSYRAIGDSPLHF.

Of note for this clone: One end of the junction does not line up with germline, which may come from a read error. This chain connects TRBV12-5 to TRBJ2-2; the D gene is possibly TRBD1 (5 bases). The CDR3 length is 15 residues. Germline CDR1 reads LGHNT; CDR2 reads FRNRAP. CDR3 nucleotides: TGTGCTAGTGGTTTTGGTTCAGGGAACCCCGGGGAGCTGTTTTTT. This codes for CASGFGSGNPGELFF. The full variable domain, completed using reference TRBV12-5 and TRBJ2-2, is DARVTQTPRHKVTEMGQEVTMRCQPILGHNTVFWYRQTMMQGLELLAYFRNRAPLDDSGMPKDRFSAEMPDATLATLKIQPSEPRDSAVYFCASGFGSGNPGELFFGEGSRLTVL.

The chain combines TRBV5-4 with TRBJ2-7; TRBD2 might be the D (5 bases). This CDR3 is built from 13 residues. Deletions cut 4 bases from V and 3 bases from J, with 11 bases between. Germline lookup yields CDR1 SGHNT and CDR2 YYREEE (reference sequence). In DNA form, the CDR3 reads TGTGCCAGCAGCCGCCCCGGGGACTACGAGCAGTACTTC. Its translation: CASSRPGDYEQYF.

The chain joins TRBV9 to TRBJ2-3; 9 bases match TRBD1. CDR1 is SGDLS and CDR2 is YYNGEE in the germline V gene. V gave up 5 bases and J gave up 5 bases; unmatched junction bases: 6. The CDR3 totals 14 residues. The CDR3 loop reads CASSWDRVGDTQYF. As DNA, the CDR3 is TGTGCCAGCAGTTGGGACAGGGTAGGAGATACGCAGTATTTT.

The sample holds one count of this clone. This chain's CDR3 is CASSRQALGRYF. In nucleotides, the CDR3 is TGTGCCAGCAGCAGACAGGCTTTGGGACGGTACTTC. The chain uses TRBV6-1 and TRBJ2-4; possible D gene TRBD1, 6 bases. The V and J ends lost 6 bases and 15 bases respectively, with 18 bases between them. CDR3 length: 12 residues. The germline CDR1 and CDR2 sequences are MNHNS and SASEGT.

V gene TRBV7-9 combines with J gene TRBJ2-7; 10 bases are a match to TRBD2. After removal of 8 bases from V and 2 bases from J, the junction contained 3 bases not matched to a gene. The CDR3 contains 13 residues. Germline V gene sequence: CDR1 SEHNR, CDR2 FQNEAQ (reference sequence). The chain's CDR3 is CASGTSEAYEQYF. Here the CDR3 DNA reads TGTGCCAGCGGGACTAGCGAAGCCTACGAGCAGTACTTC.